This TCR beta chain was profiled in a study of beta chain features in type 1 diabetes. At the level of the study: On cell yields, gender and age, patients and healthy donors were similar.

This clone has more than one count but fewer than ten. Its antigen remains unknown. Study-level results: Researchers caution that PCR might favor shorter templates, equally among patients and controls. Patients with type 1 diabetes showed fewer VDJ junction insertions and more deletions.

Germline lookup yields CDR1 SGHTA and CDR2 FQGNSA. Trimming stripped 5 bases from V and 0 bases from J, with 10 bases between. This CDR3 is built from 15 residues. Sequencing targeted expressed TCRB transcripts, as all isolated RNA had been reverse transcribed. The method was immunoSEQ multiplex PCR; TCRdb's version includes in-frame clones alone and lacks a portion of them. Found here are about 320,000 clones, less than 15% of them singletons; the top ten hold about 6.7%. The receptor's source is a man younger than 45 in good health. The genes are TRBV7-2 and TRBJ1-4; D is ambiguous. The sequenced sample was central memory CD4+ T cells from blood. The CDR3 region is CASSPEATTNEKLFF. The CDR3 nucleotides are TGTGCCAGCAGCCCGGAGGCTACAACTAATGAAAAACTGTTTTTT.